Listed below are T cell receptor beta chains from one sample, sequenced in a study of cytomegalovirus exposure and HLA in healthy donors. Sequenced by immunoSEQ multiplex PCR; TCRdb stores in-frame clones only, minus some. This table holds some 110,000 clones, under 85% found once. The source material was PBMCs. Source of these receptors: a woman in her thirties or forties in good health and CMV-seropositive. CDR3s include the opening cysteine and the closing phenylalanine or tryptophan.

CDR3 protein: CASSLQGGAQETQYF
V gene: TRBV11-2
J gene: TRBJ2-5

CDR3 protein: CASSGGVSSSGANVLTF
V gene: TRBV7-3
J gene: TRBJ2-6

CDR3 protein: CATTGGNTQYF
V gene: TRBV10-3
J gene: TRBJ2-3

CDR3 protein: CASSLRQAEQFF
V gene: TRBV7-2
J gene: TRBJ2-1

CDR3 protein: CASSRPFRQMNEKLFF
V gene: TRBV19
J gene: TRBJ1-4

CDR3 protein: CASSPQRQNYGYTF
V gene: TRBV18
J gene: TRBJ1-2

CDR3 protein: CASSSGTGAHEQYF
V gene: TRBV6-6
J gene: TRBJ2-7

CDR3 protein: CASSLAGGKNTEALF
V gene: TRBV28
J gene: TRBJ1-1

CDR3 protein: CASSAESYNEQFF
V gene: TRBV2
J gene: TRBJ2-1

CDR3 protein: CASSKEEGTPSSYEQYF
V gene: TRBV21-1
J gene: TRBJ2-7

CDR3 protein: CSAQLHLAENIQYF
V gene: TRBV29-1
J gene: TRBJ2-4

CDR3 protein: CASSQTRGNTIYF
V gene: TRBV4-1
J gene: TRBJ1-3

CDR3 protein: CASSQDRAGLYEQYF
V gene: TRBV4-1
J gene: TRBJ2-7

CDR3 protein: CASSRDFSYNEQFF
V gene: TRBV2
J gene: TRBJ2-1